This paragraph covers one T cell receptor (beta chain) sequence. In the original analysis: The assay estimated nucleated cells by amplifying reference gene primers. The table came from immunoSEQ multiplex PCR; TCRdb's copy has only in-frame clones and leaves some out. V and J calls and clone size are copied from that table; D and trimming were computed from the DNA. The sample comprises fewer than 120,000 clones, 88% of which are singletons, and approximately 3.4% rests with the top ten. This entry belongs to a study of blood T cell repertoires in COVID-19. This CDR3 has 16 amino acids. Germline loops: CDR1 GTSNPN, CDR2 SVGIG (reference sequence). V lost 5 bases and J 3 bases, leaving 20 bases between the germline ends.

The TCR originated in a woman aged 45-65 years with acute or convalescent COVID-19. What was sequenced was peripheral blood. V is TRBV30 and J is TRBJ2-4; maybe TRBD1 (5 bases). The DNA of the CDR3 is TGTGCCTGGGACTCGTCCAGGGTTTGGTTCAAAAACATTCAGTACTTC. This sequence encodes CAWDSSRVWFKNIQYF.